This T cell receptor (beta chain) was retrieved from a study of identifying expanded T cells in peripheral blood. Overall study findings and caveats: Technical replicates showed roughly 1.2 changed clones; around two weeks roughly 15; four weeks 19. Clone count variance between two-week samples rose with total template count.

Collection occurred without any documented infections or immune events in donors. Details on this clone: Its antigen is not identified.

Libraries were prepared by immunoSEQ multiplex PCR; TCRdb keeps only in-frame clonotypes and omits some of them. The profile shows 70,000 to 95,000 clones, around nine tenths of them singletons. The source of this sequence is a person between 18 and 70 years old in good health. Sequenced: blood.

CDR3 coding DNA: TGTGCCAGCAGCGGGGACTGGGACGAGCAGTACTTC. Translation gives CASSGDWDEQYF. V gene TRBV5-4 combines with J gene TRBJ2-7; TRBD2 is a possible D gene (6 bases). V shed 4 bases and J shed 5 bases, with 10 bases lying between them. This CDR3 spans 12 amino acids. Germline loops: CDR1 SGHNT, CDR2 YYREEE (reference sequence).